These 21 T cell receptor beta chains were all obtained from the same sample, sequenced in a study of T cells in Graves' hyperthyroidism and ophthalmopathy. TCR beta CDR3 sequences were amplified from RNA transcripts. The HTBI primer set drove a first-round RT-PCR of the TCR CDR3. TCRdb fed the multiplex PCR reads into MiXCR, producing one record per CDR3 protein. Of fewer than 500,000 distinct CDR3 sequences listed, roughly 15% were seen once; the top ten hold roughly a fifth. Specimen: blood. The receptor source for this set is a woman aged 30 to 39 with Graves' ophthalmopathy.

This clonotype came up a few times. V gene TRBV27 combines with J gene TRBJ2-3, with 8 bases that match TRBD1. V shed 6 bases and J 2 bases; nucleotides not matched to a gene: 13. Germline-derived CDR1 and CDR2 are MNHEY and SMNVEV (reference sequence). The CDR3 totals 17 residues. The CDR3 DNA reads as TGTGCCAGCAGGCCATCGACAGGGGCGGGGATCACAGATACGCAGTATTTT. Translation gives CASRPSTGAGITDTQYF.

This clonotype was recorded a few times. The V and J genes are TRBV27 and TRBJ2-2; unclear D gene. The CDR3 extends over 17 amino acids. The V gene's germline CDR1 is MNHEY and CDR2 SMNVEV (reference sequence). Trimming took 6 bases from V and 4 from J, leaving 21 bases between them. The CDR3 DNA follows: TGTGCCAGCAGCCGAATCACAACAAAACCCTTCACCGGGGAGCTGTTTTTT. The encoded protein is CASSRITTKPFTGELFF.

Ten or more counts support this clonotype. This chain joins TRBV12-3 or TRBV12-4 and TRBJ1-1; no clear D gene. V was shortened by 1 base and J by 7 bases, with 7 bases between the two germline ends. The CDR3 covers 12 residues. The CDR3 sequence is CASSLGPSEAFF. For the CDR3, the DNA is TGTGCCAGCAGTTTAGGTCCCAGTGAAGCTTTCTTT.

This clonotype came up many times. This chain connects TRBV13 to TRBJ1-3, with unresolved D. This CDR3 has 14 amino acids. V was shortened by 1 base and J by 1 base, with 5 bases between the two germline ends. CDR1 is PRHDT and CDR2 is FYEKMQ in the germline V gene (reference sequence). The CDR3 loop is CASSLVGSGNTIYF. DNA for the CDR3: TGTGCCAGCAGCTTAGTGGGGTCTGGAAACACCATATATTTT.

This clonotype turned up a few times. V and J are TRBV20-1 and TRBJ2-6, with no clear D. Looked up from germline, CDR1 is DFQATT and CDR2 is SNEGSKA (reference sequence). The CDR3 loop spans 12 amino acids. V was pared by 5 bases and J by 2 bases, with 4 bases between. The chain's CDR3 is CSAPPGANVLTF. The CDR3 DNA follows: TGCAGTGCTCCTCCTGGGGCCAACGTCCTGACTTTC.

The sample holds many counts of this clonotype. This sequence joins TRBV6-1 and TRBJ2-7, with 8 bases fitting TRBD1. This CDR3 has 15 residues. The V and J ends lost 6 bases and 0 bases, in that order; junction bases with no gene match: 7. Germline values: CDR1 MNHNS, CDR2 SASEGT. CDR3 DNA sequence: TGTGCCAGCAGCCCCGGGACAGGCCCCTCCTACGAGCAGTACTTC. Amino acids: CASSPGTGPSYEQYF.

Many counts were recorded for this clonotype. The chain uses TRBV11-2 and TRBJ1-1; D call uncertain. The V gene's germline CDR1 is SGHAT and CDR2 FQNNGV. The CDR3 runs to 13 residues. The V and J ends lost 6 bases and 1 base respectively, with 9 bases between them. The CDR3 loop reads CASRDVWNTEAFF. The DNA of the CDR3 is TGTGCCAGCAGGGACGTGTGGAACACTGAAGCTTTCTTT. Full variable domain (remainder filled in from reference TRBV11-2 and TRBJ1-1): EAGVAQSPRYKIIEKRQSVAFWCNPISGHATLYWYQQILGQGPKLLIQFQNNGVVDDSQLPKDRFSAERLKGVDSTLKIQPAKLEDSAVYLCASRDVWNTEAFFGQGTRLTVV.

This chain uses TRBV6-2 or TRBV6-3 with TRBJ2-3, with a possible D match to TRBD2 (6 bases). V lost 4 bases, J lost 6 bases, and 20 bases lay in between. The CDR3 totals 16 residues. Germline assignment: CDR1 MNHEY and CDR2 SVGEGT. CDR3: CASSSPRQGGKDTQYF. CDR3 DNA sequence: TGTGCCAGCAGTTCCCCCCGGCAGGGAGGAAAGGATACGCAGTATTTT.

This clonotype was recorded many times. This rearrangement joins TRBV18 to TRBJ1-1; no clear D gene. Germline V gene data show CDR1 as KGHSH and CDR2 as LQKENI. V lost 0 bases, J lost 6 bases, and 8 bases lay in between. CDR3 size: 13 residues. The CDR3 DNA follows: TGTGCCAGCTCACCACCGATGAAGTCTGAAGCTTTCTTT. It yields the protein CASSPPMKSEAFF.

This clonotype was observed many times. This chain connects TRBV6-1 to TRBJ1-1; D not certain. The CDR3 extends over 14 amino acids. V lost 1 base to trimming and J lost 0 bases, with 6 bases between them. The germline V gene encodes CDR1 MNHNS and CDR2 SASEGT. CDR3: CASSEVQVNTEAFF. Written as DNA, the CDR3 is TGTGCCAGCAGTGAAGTGCAGGTGAACACTGAAGCTTTCTTT.

This clonotype has ten or more counts. This chain connects TRBV5-8 to TRBJ1-2, with D unclear. Trimming stripped 0 bases from V and 8 bases from J, with 14 bases between. This CDR3 has 14 residues. In germline, CDR1 is SGHTS, CDR2 YDEGEE. This CDR3 reads CASSLDPRVRGYTF. The CDR3, as DNA: TGTGCCAGCAGCTTGGACCCACGCGTTCGGGGCTACACCTTC.

At least ten counts were recorded for this clonotype. The V and J genes are TRBV3-1 and TRBJ2-2, with D hard to call. Germline loops: CDR1 LGHDT, CDR2 YNNKEL (reference sequence). Trimming removed 1 base at V and 5 bases at J, with 5 bases between. CDR3 length: 13 amino acids. The CDR3 nucleotides read TGTGCCAGCAGCCAAGTGGGAACCGGGGAGCTGTTTTTT. Residues: CASSQVGTGELFF. Looking up the rest from reference TRBV3-1 and TRBJ2-2 gives the full variable domain: DTAVSQTPKYLVTQMGNDKSIKCEQNLGHDTMYWYKQDSKKFLKIMFSYNNKELIINETVPNRFSPKSPDKAHLNLHINSLELGDSAVYFCASSQVGTGELFFGEGSRLTVL.

The table lists this clonotype with a few counts. The CDR3 reads CATSRRQGTYWQETQYF. CDR3 nucleotide sequence: TGTGCCACCAGCAGACGACAGGGGACGTATTGGCAAGAGACCCAGTACTTC. The rearrangement links TRBV15 to TRBJ2-5, with TRBD1 identical over 8 bases. V dropped 2 bases and J dropped 2; count of bases not matched to a gene: 10. This CDR3 region has 17 residues. The germline gives CDR1 LNHNV, CDR2 YYDKDF (reference sequence).

This clonotype was recorded a few times. This chain joins TRBV6-1 and TRBJ2-1; the D gene is possibly TRBD2 (5 bases). The CDR3 sequence is 15 residues long. V shed 6 bases and J shed 0 bases, with 12 bases lying between them. CDR1 is MNHNS, CDR2 SASEGT, per germline. The CDR3: CASSSPGSSYNEQFF. DNA for the CDR3: TGTGCCAGCAGCTCTCCGGGGAGCTCCTACAATGAGCAGTTCTTC.

This clonotype appeared many times. The CDR3 coding sequence is TGTGCCAGCAGCTTAGATAGCGGGGGGAAGCCCTACGAGCAGTACTTC. This sequence encodes CASSLDSGGKPYEQYF. The J gene is TRBJ2-7, the V gene TRBV7-2; 10 nucleotides agree with TRBD2. This CDR3 has 16 residues. Germline CDR1 is SGHTA and CDR2 is FQGNSA. The J segment lost 2 bases and the V segment lost 1 base, leaving 5 bases of the junction unmatched.

This clonotype was counted at least ten times. The chain employs TRBV30 and TRBJ1-5; D remains ambiguous. Looked up from germline, CDR1 is GTSNPN and CDR2 is SVGIG (reference sequence). This CDR3 spans 15 amino acids. Trimming removed 1 base at V and 6 bases at J, with 16 bases between. CDR3 coding DNA: TGTGCCTGGAGTGGCACACTGAGCGTCGGTCAGCCCCAGCATTTT. It encodes CAWSGTLSVGQPQHF. Supplemented by reference TRBV30 and TRBJ1-5, the full variable domain reads SQTIHQWPATLVQPVGSPLSLECTVEGTSNPNLYWYRQAAGRGLQLLFYSVGIGQISSEVPQNLSASRPQDRQFILSSKKLLLSDSGFYLCAWSGTLSVGQPQHFGDGTRLSIL.

This clonotype was found many times. This chain connects TRBV27 to TRBJ1-2, with D possibly being TRBD1 (5 bases). The germline gives CDR1 MNHEY, CDR2 SMNVEV (reference sequence). V shed 3 bases and J shed 1 base, with 18 bases lying between them. CDR3 length equals 17 residues. The CDR3 is CASSFFPAGGVNYGYTF. CDR3 bases: TGTGCCAGCAGTTTTTTCCCCGCGGGAGGGGTTAACTATGGCTACACCTTC.

This clonotype was counted ten times or more. The CDR3 DNA follows: TGTGCCAGCAGCTTTAGGGGAGTGCTTTTTGGTGAGCAGTTCTTC. This gives the protein CASSFRGVLFGEQFF. V usage is TRBV7-2 and J usage is TRBJ2-1; D is perhaps TRBD1 or TRBD2 (5 bases each). The CDR3 has 15 amino acids. V dropped 3 bases and J dropped 9 bases, with 18 bases sitting between them. In germline, CDR1 is SGHTA, CDR2 FQGNSA.

In its sample, this clonotype was seen many times. V gene TRBV20-1 combines with J gene TRBJ2-7; TRBD1 matches at 8 bases. Germline V gene lookup returns CDR1 DFQATT and CDR2 SNEGSKA (reference sequence). V dropped 6 bases and J dropped 3; count of bases not matched to a gene: 7. The CDR3 extends over 13 amino acids. DNA of the CDR3: TGCAGTGCCCGAGGACAGGGTCGCTACGAGCAGTACTTC. This encodes CSARGQGRYEQYF.

This clonotype was found many times. The chain uses TRBV28 and TRBJ2-1; TRBD2 matches 9 bases. The CDR3 covers 15 residues. The junction had 11 bases not matched to a gene; V was cut back by 7 bases and J by 7 bases. Germline V CDR1 and CDR2: MDHEN, SYDVKM. The CDR3 is CASIPPGLAENEQFF. The CDR3 nucleotides are TGTGCCAGCATTCCTCCGGGACTAGCAGAGAATGAGCAGTTCTTC.

This clonotype was seen many times. V and J are TRBV6-1 and TRBJ2-7; D possibly corresponds to TRBD2 (6 bases). Per germline, CDR1 MNHNS and CDR2 SASEGT. The V end lost 5 bases, the J end lost 3 bases, and 14 bases lay between the germline ends. The CDR3 length is 14 residues. The chain's CDR3 is CASSQTNSGYEQYF. The CDR3 bases are TGTGCCAGCAGTCAAACGAATAGCGGCTACGAGCAGTACTTC.